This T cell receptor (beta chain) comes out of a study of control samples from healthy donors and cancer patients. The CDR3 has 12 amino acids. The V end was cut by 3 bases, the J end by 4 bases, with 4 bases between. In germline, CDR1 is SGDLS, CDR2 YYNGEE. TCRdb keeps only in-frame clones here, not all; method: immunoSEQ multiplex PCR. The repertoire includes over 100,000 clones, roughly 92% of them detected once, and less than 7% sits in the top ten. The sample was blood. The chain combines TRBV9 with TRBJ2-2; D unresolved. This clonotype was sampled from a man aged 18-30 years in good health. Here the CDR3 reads CASSAVTGELFF. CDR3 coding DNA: TGTGCCAGCAGCGCTGTCACCGGGGAGCTGTTTTTT.